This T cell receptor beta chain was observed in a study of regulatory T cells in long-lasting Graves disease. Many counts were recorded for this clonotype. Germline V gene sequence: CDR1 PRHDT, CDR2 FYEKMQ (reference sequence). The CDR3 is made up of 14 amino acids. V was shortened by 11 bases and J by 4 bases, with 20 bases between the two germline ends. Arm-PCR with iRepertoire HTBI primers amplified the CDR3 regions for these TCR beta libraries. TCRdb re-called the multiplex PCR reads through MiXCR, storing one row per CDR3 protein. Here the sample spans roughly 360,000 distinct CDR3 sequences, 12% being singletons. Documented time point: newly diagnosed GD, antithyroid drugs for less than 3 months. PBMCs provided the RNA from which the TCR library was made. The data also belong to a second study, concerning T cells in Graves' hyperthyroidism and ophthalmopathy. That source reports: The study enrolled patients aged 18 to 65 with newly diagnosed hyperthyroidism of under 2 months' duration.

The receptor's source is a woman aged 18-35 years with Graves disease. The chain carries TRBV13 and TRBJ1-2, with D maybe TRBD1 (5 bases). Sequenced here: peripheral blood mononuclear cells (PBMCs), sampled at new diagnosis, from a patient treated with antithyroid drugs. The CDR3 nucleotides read TGTGCCGGGCATACATACTCGGGGGGCTATGGCTACACCTTC. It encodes CAGHTYSGGYGYTF. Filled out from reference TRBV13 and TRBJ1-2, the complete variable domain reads AAGVIQSPRHLIKEKRETATLKCYPIPRHDTVYWYQQGPGQDPQFLISFYEKMQSDKGSIPDRFSAQQFSDYHSELNMSSLELGDSALYFCAGHTYSGGYGYTFGSGTRLTVV.